This T cell receptor (beta chain) is from a study of blood T cell repertoires in COVID-19. Libraries were prepared by immunoSEQ multiplex PCR; TCRdb keeps only in-frame clonotypes and omits some of them. The data contain nearly 50,000 clones, around 84% of them singletons. The germline gives CDR1 MNHEY, CDR2 SVGAGI. This CDR3 comprises 15 residues. Trimming pared 2 bases from V and 4 bases from J, leaving 14 bases between. This clonotype originated in a woman of 80 years or more with COVID-19, enrolled during active disease. The chain couples TRBV6-5 to TRBJ1-1; D possibly corresponds to TRBD1 (5 bases). Sequencing was carried out using peripheral blood. This CDR3 reads CASSYAPRRGTEAFF. CDR3 DNA sequence: TGTGCCAGCAGTTACGCCCCCCGGAGGGGCACTGAAGCTTTCTTT.